These T cell receptor beta chains were read from a single sample in a study of cytomegalovirus exposure and HLA in healthy donors. Sequencing was performed with immunoSEQ multiplex PCR; in TCRdb, only in-frame clones are kept and a portion is missing. The data contain around 200,000 clones, approximately 78% of them singletons. Sequencing was performed on PBMCs. The receptors come from a woman between 40 and 55 years old in good health and CMV-seronegative. The CDR3 runs from the conserved cysteine through the conserved F or W. The order of the fields is J gene, V gene, clone size, D gene, CDR3 length, CDR3 DNA, CDR3 protein. A D gene is named only where the DNA matches it firmly. The size field is filled for only some rows; it gives once, few, many or a size class.

J: TRBJ2-7; V: TRBV5-1; size: few; D: TRBD2; length: 14; DNA: TGCGCCAGCAGCTTGTTCAGCGGGAGTTACGAGCAGTACTTC; CDR3: CASSLFSGSYEQYF
J: TRBJ2-7; V: TRBV5-4; size: -; D: TRBD1; length: 14; DNA: TGTGCCAGCAGCGAAGGGACAGGGTTTGACGAGCAGTACTTC; CDR3: CASSEGTGFDEQYF
J: TRBJ2-7; V: TRBV2; size: -; D: TRBD2; length: 16; DNA: TGTGCCAGCACCGAGGGTCTGCTGGCGGGAGTCCACGAGCAGTACTTC; CDR3: CASTEGLLAGVHEQYF
J: TRBJ2-1; V: TRBV5-1; size: -; D: -; length: 17; DNA: TGCGCCAGCTACCAGGGGTCAGGCCCCTTCTCCTACAATGAGCAGTTCTTC; CDR3: CASYQGSGPFSYNEQFF
J: TRBJ2-7; V: TRBV28; size: -; D: -; length: 13; DNA: TGTGCCAGCAGTCGTGGGCCCTCCGGCGAGCAGTACTTC; CDR3: CASSRGPSGEQYF
J: TRBJ2-3; V: TRBV30; size: -; D: -; length: 14; DNA: TGTGCCTGGAGTGTGGGGCTAATCACAGATACGCAGTATTTT; CDR3: CAWSVGLITDTQYF
J: TRBJ2-7; V: TRBV28; size: -; D: -; length: 13; DNA: TGTGCCAGCAGTTCAACAGTAACCTACGAGCAGTACTTC; CDR3: CASSSTVTYEQYF
J: TRBJ1-2; V: TRBV30; size: -; D: TRBD1; length: 13; DNA: TGTGCCTGGCGCCCCGGGACAGGGGATGGCTACACCTTC; CDR3: CAWRPGTGDGYTF
J: TRBJ1-4; V: TRBV5-3; size: -; D: -; length: 14; DNA: TGTGCCAGAAGCCTAGTGAATTGTAATGAAAAACTGTTTTTT; CDR3: CARSLVNCNEKLFF
J: TRBJ2-3; V: TRBV29-1; size: -; D: TRBD1; length: 13; DNA: TGCAGCGTGACAGGGGGCTTCACAGATACGCAGTATTTT; CDR3: CSVTGGFTDTQYF
J: TRBJ1-1; V: TRBV18; size: -; D: -; length: 14; DNA: TGTGCCAGCTCACCCTCCCGGGTTCCCACTGAAGCTTTCTTT; CDR3: CASSPSRVPTEAFF
J: TRBJ1-5; V: TRBV30; size: -; D: -; length: 16; DNA: TGTGCCTGGAGTGTAGCGGGATGGGATAGCAATCAGCCCCAGCATTTT; CDR3: CAWSVAGWDSNQPQHF
J: TRBJ2-7; V: TRBV5-1; size: once; D: -; length: 13; DNA: TGCGCCAGCAGCTTGGAGTGGGGGCGCGAGCAGTACTTC; CDR3: CASSLEWGREQYF
J: TRBJ2-7; V: TRBV7-9; size: -; D: TRBD2; length: 13; DNA: TGTGCCAGCAGCCCCAGGACTAGCGGTGAGCAGTACTTC; CDR3: CASSPRTSGEQYF
J: TRBJ2-1; V: TRBV5-1; size: -; D: TRBD2; length: 18; DNA: TGCGCCAGCAGCTCCCGACGGACTAGCGGTAGGGGCTACAATGAGCAGTTCTTC; CDR3: CASSSRRTSGRGYNEQFF
J: TRBJ1-6; V: TRBV6-1; size: once; D: -; length: 13; DNA: TGTGCCATCGACTCCAGGGGCAATTCACCCCTCCACTTT; CDR3: CAIDSRGNSPLHF
J: TRBJ1-1; V: TRBV5-6; size: -; D: TRBD1; length: 14; DNA: TGTGCCAGCAGCGTGATCAGGGGGGACACTGAAGCTTTCTTT; CDR3: CASSVIRGDTEAFF
J: TRBJ2-1; V: TRBV5-1; size: -; D: TRBD2; length: 17; DNA: TGCGCCAGCAGTTGGGGTGCGGGCGGGAGCTCCTACAATGAGCAGTTCTTC; CDR3: CASSWGAGGSSYNEQFF
J: TRBJ1-5; V: TRBV2; size: -; D: -; length: 15; DNA: TGTGCCAGCCGACATGGTGGGGGGGCGAATCAGCCCCAGCATTTT; CDR3: CASRHGGGANQPQHF
J: TRBJ1-2; V: TRBV18; size: -; D: -; length: 13; DNA: TGTGCCAGCTCACCACAGAGCAACTATGGCTACACCTTC; CDR3: CASSPQSNYGYTF
J: TRBJ1-5; V: TRBV19; size: -; D: TRBD1; length: 18; DNA: TGTGCCAGTAGTATTTCCGGGGACAGGACCTATAGCAATCAGCCCCAGCATTTT; CDR3: CASSISGDRTYSNQPQHF
J: TRBJ2-4; V: TRBV10-1; size: -; D: -; length: 15; DNA: TGCGCCAGCAGTGAGTCAAGACTCCCTAAAAACATTCAGTACTTC; CDR3: CASSESRLPKNIQYF
J: TRBJ2-1; V: TRBV30; size: -; D: TRBD2; length: 15; DNA: TGTGCCTGGAGTCCGACTAGCGGGGGATACAATGAGCAGTTCTTC; CDR3: CAWSPTSGGYNEQFF
J: TRBJ2-7; V: TRBV27; size: -; D: -; length: 13; DNA: TGTGCCAGCGCGGGGGCCAGCTACTACGAGCAGTACTTC; CDR3: CASAGASYYEQYF
J: TRBJ1-1; V: TRBV2; size: -; D: -; length: 16; DNA: TGTGCCAGCAGTGAAGCGCTTCCAGGGATCAACACTGAAGCTTTCTTT; CDR3: CASSEALPGINTEAFF
J: TRBJ1-5; V: TRBV30; size: once; D: -; length: 15; DNA: TGTGCCTGGAGTGTAGGAGGCACTCGGGGGTGGTCCCAGCATTTT; CDR3: CAWSVGGTRGWSQHF
J: TRBJ1-1; V: TRBV7-2; size: -; D: TRBD1; length: 15; DNA: TGTGCCAGCAGCCCAAGACAGGGACCGAACACTGAAGCTTTCTTT; CDR3: CASSPRQGPNTEAFF
J: TRBJ1-2; V: TRBV5-4; size: once; D: TRBD1; length: 14; DNA: TGTGCCAGCAGCTTGTACGGACAGGGTAGCGGCTACACCTTC; CDR3: CASSLYGQGSGYTF
J: TRBJ1-3; V: TRBV29-1; size: few; D: -; length: 12; DNA: TGCAGCGTTGTAATCCAGGGAAACACCATATATTTT; CDR3: CSVVIQGNTIYF
J: TRBJ2-7; V: TRBV5-1; size: few; D: TRBD2; length: 13; DNA: TGCGCCAGCACCGGACTAGCGGGCTACGAGCAGTACTTC; CDR3: CASTGLAGYEQYF
J: TRBJ2-1; V: TRBV2; size: -; D: TRBD1; length: 14; DNA: TGTGCCAGCAGGGTTAATCCGACAGGGAATGAGCAGTTCTTC; CDR3: CASRVNPTGNEQFF
J: TRBJ1-1; V: TRBV28; size: -; D: -; length: 16; DNA: TGTGCCAGCAGTTTAGCTCGTCGCAGGGATAACACTGAAGCTTTCTTT; CDR3: CASSLARRRDNTEAFF
J: TRBJ1-6; V: TRBV30; size: -; D: TRBD1; length: 14; DNA: TGTGCCTGGAGTGTACGTGGACAGGCACCACCCCTCCACTTT; CDR3: CAWSVRGQAPPLHF
J: TRBJ2-5; V: TRBV5-4; size: -; D: -; length: 14; DNA: TGTGCCAGCAGCTCCGGCGGGGCAGGAAAGACCCAGTACTTC; CDR3: CASSSGGAGKTQYF
J: TRBJ1-3; V: TRBV6-1; size: -; D: -; length: 16; DNA: TGTGCCAGCAGTGGGGGGCGTGCGGGAGCTGGAAACACCATATATTTT; CDR3: CASSGGRAGAGNTIYF
J: TRBJ1-4; V: TRBV7-6; size: -; D: TRBD1; length: 15; DNA: TGTGCCAGCAGCTCAGGGGGGTATGCTAATGAAAAACTGTTTTTT; CDR3: CASSSGGYANEKLFF
J: TRBJ2-1; V: TRBV6-1; size: -; D: TRBD2; length: 15; DNA: TGTGCCGGCAGGGATGGACTAGCCCCCGCCAATGAGCAGTTCTTC; CDR3: CAGRDGLAPANEQFF
J: TRBJ2-6; V: TRBV7-8; size: -; D: TRBD1; length: 18; DNA: TGTGCCAGCAGCCCCTCCAGGGGGTTGGGATCTGGGGCCAACGTCCTGACTTTC; CDR3: CASSPSRGLGSGANVLTF
J: TRBJ1-2; V: TRBV19; size: few; D: TRBD1; length: 13; DNA: TGTGCCAGTAGTATAACAGGGGACTATGGCTACACCTTC; CDR3: CASSITGDYGYTF
J: TRBJ1-4; V: TRBV5-8; size: -; D: -; length: 14; DNA: TGTGCCAGCAGCTTGGTTCTCCGTAATGAAAAACTGTTTTTT; CDR3: CASSLVLRNEKLFF
J: TRBJ2-6; V: TRBV7-9; size: -; D: TRBD1; length: 18; DNA: TGTGCCAGCACCTTCCCGGGACAGGTGATCTCTGGGGCCAACGTCCTGACTTTC; CDR3: CASTFPGQVISGANVLTF
J: TRBJ1-2; V: TRBV6-1; size: -; D: TRBD1; length: 14; DNA: TGTGCCAGCAGTGAAGGACAGGGGTTCTATGGCTACACCTTC; CDR3: CASSEGQGFYGYTF
J: TRBJ1-4; V: TRBV11-2; size: -; D: -; length: 15; DNA: TGTGCCAGCAGCTATGCACAGACAACTAATGAAAAACTGTTTTTT; CDR3: CASSYAQTTNEKLFF
J: TRBJ1-1; V: TRBV6-1; size: -; D: -; length: 13; DNA: TGTGCCAGCAGTGAAGACCCTATGGCTGAAGCTTTCTTT; CDR3: CASSEDPMAEAFF
J: TRBJ2-1; V: TRBV2; size: -; D: TRBD1; length: 14; DNA: TGTGCCAGCAGGCCGGGACAGGGGGCCAATGAGCAGTTCTTC; CDR3: CASRPGQGANEQFF
J: TRBJ2-2; V: TRBV7-9; size: -; D: TRBD2; length: 16; DNA: TGTTCCAGCAGCTTGCTAGCGGGAGAGAACACCGGGGAGCTGTTTTTT; CDR3: CSSSLLAGENTGELFF
J: TRBJ1-3; V: TRBV19; size: -; D: TRBD1; length: 18; DNA: TGTGCCAGTAGTATAGTTCCGGGACAGAAGTACTCTGGAAACACCATATATTTT; CDR3: CASSIVPGQKYSGNTIYF
J: TRBJ2-7; V: TRBV5-1; size: -; D: TRBD2; length: 20; DNA: TGCGCCAGCAGCTTTTTAGGGACTAGCGGGAGAGGGGGGGTGTCCTACGAGCAGTACTTC; CDR3: CASSFLGTSGRGGVSYEQYF